Each of the 20 T cell receptor beta chains below was sequenced from the same sample in a study of CD8 T cells in Susac syndrome. After extraction with the RNeasy kit, about 0.45 to 1 ug of the RNA was reverse transcribed using random hexamers. Via MiXCR, TCRdb re-called the immunoSEQ multiplex PCR reads, giving one row per CDR3 protein. The profile shows about 200,000 distinct CDR3 sequences, 91% of them singletons. The sample was CD4+ T cells from PBMCs. The origin of the receptors is a human donor with Susac syndrome.

The J gene is TRBJ2-2, the V gene TRBV5-8; 8 bases are a match to TRBD2. Germline-derived CDR1 and CDR2 are SGHTS and YDEGEE. V shed 1 base, J shed 3 bases, and the junction held 5 bases outside the gene matches. CDR3 length: 16 residues. CDR3 DNA sequence: TGTGCCAGCAGCTTGTTACTAGCGGTCGACACCGGGGAGCTGTTTTTT. This gives the protein CASSLLLAVDTGELFF. The full variable domain, in which reference TRBV5-8 and TRBJ2-2 provide the parts outside the CDR3, is EAGVTQSPTHLIKTRGQQATLRCSPISGHTSVYWYQQALGLGLQFLLWYDEGEERNRGNFPPRFSGRQFPNYSSELNVNALELEDSALYLCASSLLLAVDTGELFFGEGSRLTVL.

The V call is TRBV10-3, the J call TRBJ2-5; D tentatively fits TRBD1 or TRBD2 (5 bases each). V lost 5 bases, J lost 2 bases, and 12 bases lay in between. CDR3 length equals 14 residues. Germline CDR1 and CDR2: ENHRY and SYGVKD. As DNA, the CDR3 is TGTGCCATCAGTACCGGGACCTTACAAGAGACCCAGTACTTC. Translated, it gives CAISTGTLQETQYF.

The rearrangement links TRBV7-2 to TRBJ2-1; D is unclear. Trimming left V 1 base short and J 4 bases short, with 11 bases between. This CDR3 region has 15 residues. Germline V gene lookup returns CDR1 SGHTA and CDR2 FQGNSA. Written as DNA, the CDR3 is TGTGCCAGCAGCTTAGTCTGGCAGACATACAATGAGCAGTTCTTC. It specifies CASSLVWQTYNEQFF.

The sample holds one count of this clonotype. The V gene is TRBV15, the J gene TRBJ2-7; D unresolved. Germline assignment: CDR1 LNHNV and CDR2 YYDKDF (reference sequence). The CDR3 runs 13 residues. V was shortened by 6 bases and J by 2 bases, with 11 bases between the two germline ends. The chain's CDR3 is CATSETFPYEQYF. The CDR3 nucleotides are TGTGCCACCAGTGAAACATTTCCCTACGAGCAGTACTTC. Full variable domain (missing parts from reference TRBV15 and TRBJ2-7): DAMVIQNPRYQVTQFGKPVTLSCSQTLNHNVMYWYQQKSSQAPKLLFHYYDKDFNNEADTPDNFQSRRPNTSFCFLDIRSPGLGDTAMYLCATSETFPYEQYFGPGTRLTVT.

The rearrangement links TRBV3-1 to TRBJ1-5, with 8 nucleotides matching TRBD1. The CDR3 extends over 16 amino acids. After removal of 1 base from V and 0 bases from J, the junction contained 2 bases not matched to a gene. The germline V gene has CDR1 LGHDT and CDR2 YNNKEL (reference sequence). The CDR3 sequence is CASSQGTGNSNQPQHF. CDR3 nucleotide sequence: TGTGCCAGCAGCCAAGGGACAGGGAATAGCAATCAGCCCCAGCATTTT. Supplemented by reference TRBV3-1 and TRBJ1-5, the full variable domain reads DTAVSQTPKYLVTQMGNDKSIKCEQNLGHDTMYWYKQDSKKFLKIMFSYNNKELIINETVPNRFSPKSPDKAHLNLHINSLELGDSAVYFCASSQGTGNSNQPQHFGDGTRLSIL.

This sequence joins TRBV14 and TRBJ2-7, with D possibly being TRBD2 (5 bases). The CDR3 loop spans 13 amino acids. The V gene lost 5 bases and the J gene lost 3 bases, with 11 bases spanning the gap. The germline V gene has CDR1 SGHDN and CDR2 FVKESK. The CDR3 sequence: CASSETGNYEQYF. The CDR3 region has the DNA TGTGCCAGCAGCGAAACCGGGAACTACGAGCAGTACTTC.

V usage is TRBV20-1 and J usage is TRBJ2-2, with 13 bases fitting TRBD2. V trimming: 0 bases; J trimming: 7 bases; junction bases outside the gene matches: 8. This CDR3 is 17 amino acids long. Germline V CDR1 and CDR2: DFQATT, SNEGSKA (reference sequence). CDR3 in amino acids: CSARETSGGTLYGELFF. In DNA form, the CDR3 reads TGCAGTGCTAGAGAGACTAGCGGGGGGACCCTTTACGGGGAGCTGTTTTTT.

This rearrangement joins TRBV18 to TRBJ1-1, with 7 bases matching TRBD1. After removal of 5 bases from V and 0 bases from J, the junction contained 6 bases not matched to a gene. The CDR3 runs to 15 residues. Germline CDR1 KGHSH, CDR2 LQKENI. The CDR3 spells CASSSDREMNTEAFF. The CDR3 nucleotides are TGTGCCAGCTCATCCGACAGGGAAATGAACACTGAAGCTTTCTTT. The whole variable domain, remainder taken from reference TRBV18 and TRBJ1-1, is NAGVMQNPRHLVRRRGQEARLRCSPMKGHSHVYWYRQLPEEGLKFMVYLQKENIIDESGMPKERFSAEFPKEGPSILRIQQVVRGDSAAYFCASSSDREMNTEAFFGQGTRLTVV.

The V call is TRBV18, the J call TRBJ1-2, with D unresolved. This CDR3 is built from 12 residues. Trimming removed 3 bases at V and 6 bases at J, with 8 bases between. Germline V lookup: CDR1 KGHSH, CDR2 LQKENI. The CDR3 sequence: CASSPLKDGYTF. CDR3 coding DNA: TGTGCCAGCTCACCTTTAAAGGATGGCTACACCTTC.

The chain is built from TRBV7-2 and TRBJ2-4; the D gene could be TRBD1 or TRBD2 (5 bases each). The CDR3 runs 15 residues. Germline CDR1 is SGHTA and CDR2 is FQGNSA. The germline V and J ends were trimmed by 1 base and 8 bases, with 15 bases remaining between them. The CDR3 coding sequence is TGTGCCAGCAGCTTAGGTTTGGGGGTAGGCGACATTCAGTACTTC. Translated, it gives CASSLGLGVGDIQYF.

The V call is TRBV19, the J call TRBJ2-1; 9 bases are shared with TRBD1. This CDR3 contains 13 residues. The junction had 2 bases not matched to a gene; V was cut back by 4 bases and J by 7 bases. Germline V gene data show CDR1 as LNHDA and CDR2 as SQIVND (reference sequence). The CDR3 here is CASSTTGGNEQFF. The CDR3 DNA follows: TGTGCCAGTAGTACGACAGGGGGTAATGAGCAGTTCTTC.

This clonotype was detected only once. The rearrangement joins TRBV18 to TRBJ1-3, with D hard to call. Trimming pared 3 bases from V and 4 bases from J, leaving 13 bases between. Germline loops: CDR1 KGHSH, CDR2 LQKENI. This CDR3 comprises 15 residues. The CDR3 sequence: CASSPPEYDGNTIYF. Here the CDR3 DNA reads TGTGCCAGCTCACCCCCAGAGTACGACGGAAACACCATATATTTT. The full variable domain, with the rest looked up from reference TRBV18 and TRBJ1-3, is NAGVMQNPRHLVRRRGQEARLRCSPMKGHSHVYWYRQLPEEGLKFMVYLQKENIIDESGMPKERFSAEFPKEGPSILRIQQVVRGDSAAYFCASSPPEYDGNTIYFGEGSWLTVV.

The J gene is TRBJ1-2, the V gene TRBV7-9, with D possibly TRBD1 on 6 matching bases. Trimming shortened V by 2 bases and J by 6 bases, and 16 bases separated the two germline ends. The CDR3 is made up of 15 amino acids. Germline CDR1 is SEHNR and CDR2 is FQNEAQ (reference sequence). In DNA form, the CDR3 reads TGTGCCAGCAGCTTAAGCGGGTACAGGGTCCATGGCTACACCTTC. Protein product: CASSLSGYRVHGYTF. Combining the CDR3 with reference TRBV7-9 and TRBJ1-2 gives the whole variable domain DTGVSQNPRHKITKRGQNVTFRCDPISEHNRLYWYRQTLGQGPEFLTYFQNEAQLEKSRLLSDRFSAERPKGSFSTLEIQRTEQGDSAMYLCASSLSGYRVHGYTFGSGTRLTVV.

The chain combines TRBV20-1 with TRBJ1-5, with D perhaps TRBD1 (6 bases). The CDR3 has 15 amino acids. The V end lost 3 bases, the J end lost 4 bases, and 16 bases lay between the germline ends. Germline V gene sequence: CDR1 DFQATT, CDR2 SNEGSKA (reference sequence). The CDR3 coding sequence is TGCAGTGCTAGTGATGTCAGGGGAGCTAATCAGCCCCAGCATTTT. Its protein is CSASDVRGANQPQHF.

The CDR3 nucleotides are TGCAGCGTCGAGGGTCCAGCCAACTATGGCTACACCTTC. This codes for CSVEGPANYGYTF. V and J are TRBV29-1 and TRBJ1-2; D ambiguous. Germline lookup yields CDR1 SQVTM and CDR2 ANQGSEA. Trimming removed 6 bases from V and 2 bases from J, with 13 bases in between. The CDR3 totals 13 residues. The variable domain in full, completed from reference TRBV29-1 and TRBJ1-2, reads SAVISQKPSRDICQRGTSLTIQCQVDSQVTMMFWYRQQPGQSLTLIATANQGSEATYESGFVIDKFPISRPNLTFSTLTVSNMSPEDSSIYLCSVEGPANYGYTFGSGTRLTVV.

This chain connects TRBV29-1 to TRBJ1-1; D is undetermined. Germline assignment: CDR1 SQVTM and CDR2 ANQGSEA. V was cut by 2 bases and J by 7 bases, with 14 bases left in between. The CDR3 is 13 amino acids. CDR3 nucleotide sequence: TGCAGCGTTGAAAAGCTTGAACAGAATGAAGCTTTCTTT. Its translation: CSVEKLEQNEAFF.

The chain is built from TRBV11-2 and TRBJ2-3; D may match TRBD1 or TRBD2 (5 bases each). Germline V gene sequence: CDR1 SGHAT, CDR2 FQNNGV. V was pared by 3 bases and J by 5 bases, with 15 bases between. This CDR3 is 15 amino acids long. CDR3 coding DNA: TGTGCCAGCAGCTTCGCCGGGAATGGGGGAGATACGCAGTATTTT. Residues: CASSFAGNGGDTQYF.

This clonotype has just a few counts. The rearrangement links TRBV4-1 to TRBJ2-3; 12 bases align to TRBD2. V was clipped by 4 bases and J by 11 bases; unmatched bases: 16. The CDR3 is made up of 17 amino acids. Per the germline V gene, CDR1 is MGHRA and CDR2 is YSYEKL. The CDR3: CASSPLEGLAGHTRQYF. The CDR3 DNA sequence: TGCGCCAGCAGCCCCCTTGAGGGACTAGCGGGTCATACAAGGCAGTATTTT.

The rearrangement joins TRBV28 to TRBJ2-1; 11 bases fit TRBD2. The germline V gene has CDR1 MDHEN and CDR2 SYDVKM. The CDR3 runs to 17 residues. With V trimmed by 1 base and J by 9 bases, 11 bases remained unmatched. The CDR3, as DNA: TGTGCCAGCAGTTTATTTGGGCTAGCGGGAGGTCGAAGTGAGCAGTTCTTC. It translates to CASSLFGLAGGRSEQFF. Looking up the rest from reference TRBV28 and TRBJ2-1 gives the full variable domain: DVKVTQSSRYLVKRTGEKVFLECVQDMDHENMFWYRQDPGLGLRLIYFSYDVKMKEKGDIPEGYSVSREKKERFSLILESASTNQTSMYLCASSLFGLAGGRSEQFFGPGTRLTVL.

This clonotype appeared a single time. This chain links TRBV30 with TRBJ1-2, with D unclear. Trimming pared 0 bases from V and 4 bases from J, leaving 9 bases between. Germline values: CDR1 GTSNPN, CDR2 SVGIG (reference sequence). The length of the CDR3 is 13 residues. The DNA of the CDR3 is TGTGCCTGGAGTGTTTGGGGAGGCTATGGCTACACCTTC. The encoded protein is CAWSVWGGYGYTF.